Listed here is a single TCR beta chain. The same CDR3 can be traced to other DNA sequences in this sample. Between the trimmed V and J ends, which lost 2 bases and 0 bases, there was a span of 7 bases. Germline-derived CDR1 and CDR2 are MDHEN and SYDVKM. CDR3 size: 14 residues. These data belong to a study of shared clonotypes between healthy human individuals. The data were produced by immunoSEQ multiplex PCR, yet TCRdb's version contains in-frame clones alone and is incomplete. The table lists roughly 2.2 million clones, approximately 93% of them singletons. The sequencing input was naive CD4+ T cells from PBMCs. Regarding subset: CD45RA+ positively selected. The sequence derives from a man younger than 35 in good health. Some clones in this sample may be carry-over from other donors' samples. This chain links TRBV28 with TRBJ1-1; no reliable D call. CDR3 sequence reads: CASSLRQLNTEAFF. CDR3 DNA: TGTGCCAGCAGTTTACGGCAGTTGAACACTGAAGCTTTCTTT.